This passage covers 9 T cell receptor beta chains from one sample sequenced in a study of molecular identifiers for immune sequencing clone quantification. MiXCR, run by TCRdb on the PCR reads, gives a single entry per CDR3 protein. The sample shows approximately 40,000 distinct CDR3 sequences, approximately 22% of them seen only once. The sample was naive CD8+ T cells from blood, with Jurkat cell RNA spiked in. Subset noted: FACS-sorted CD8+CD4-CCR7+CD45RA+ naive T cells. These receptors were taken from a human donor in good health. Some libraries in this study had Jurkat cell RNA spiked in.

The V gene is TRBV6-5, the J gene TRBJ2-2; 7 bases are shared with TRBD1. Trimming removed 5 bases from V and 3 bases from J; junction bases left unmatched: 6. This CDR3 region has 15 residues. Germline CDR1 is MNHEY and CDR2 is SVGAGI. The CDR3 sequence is CASSADDRDTGELFF. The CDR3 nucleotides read TGTGCCAGCAGTGCCGACGACAGGGACACCGGGGAGCTGTTTTTT.

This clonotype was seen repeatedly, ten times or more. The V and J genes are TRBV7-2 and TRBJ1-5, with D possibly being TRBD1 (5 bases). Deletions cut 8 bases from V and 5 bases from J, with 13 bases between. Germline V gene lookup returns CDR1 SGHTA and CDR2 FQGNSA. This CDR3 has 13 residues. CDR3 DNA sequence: TGTGCCAGCCAAGAGGCAGGGTATCAGCCCCAGCATTTT. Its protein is CASQEAGYQPQHF. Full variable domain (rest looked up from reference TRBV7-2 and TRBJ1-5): GAGVSQSPSNKVTEKGKDVELRCDPISGHTALYWYRQSLGQGLEFLIYFQGNSAPDKSGLPSDRFSAERTGGSVSTLTIQRTQQEDSAVYLCASQEAGYQPQHFGDGTRLSIL.

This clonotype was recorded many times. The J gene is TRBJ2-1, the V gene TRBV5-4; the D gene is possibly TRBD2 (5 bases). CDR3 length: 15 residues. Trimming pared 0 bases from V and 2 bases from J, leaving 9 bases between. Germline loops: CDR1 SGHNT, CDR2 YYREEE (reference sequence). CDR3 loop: CASSLASGPYNEQFF. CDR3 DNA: TGTGCCAGCAGCTTGGCAAGCGGCCCCTACAATGAGCAGTTCTTC.

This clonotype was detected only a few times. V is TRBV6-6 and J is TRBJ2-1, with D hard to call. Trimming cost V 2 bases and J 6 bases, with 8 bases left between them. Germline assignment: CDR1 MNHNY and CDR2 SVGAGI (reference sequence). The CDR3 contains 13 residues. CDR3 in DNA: TGTGCCAGCAGTTACGACCCGGTCAATGAGCAGTTCTTC. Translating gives CASSYDPVNEQFF.

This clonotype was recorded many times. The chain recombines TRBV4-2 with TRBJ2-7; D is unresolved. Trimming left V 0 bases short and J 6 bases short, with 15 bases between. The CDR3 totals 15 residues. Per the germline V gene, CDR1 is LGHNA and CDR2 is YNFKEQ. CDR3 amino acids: CASSQDGIGVSEQYF. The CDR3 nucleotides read TGTGCCAGCAGCCAAGATGGTATTGGGGTGTCCGAGCAGTACTTC.

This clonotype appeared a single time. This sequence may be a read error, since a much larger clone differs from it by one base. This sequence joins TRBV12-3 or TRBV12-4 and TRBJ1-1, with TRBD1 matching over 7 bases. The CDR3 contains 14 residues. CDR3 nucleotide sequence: TGTGCCAGCAGTCCCGGGACAGCGAACGCTGAAGCTTTCTTT. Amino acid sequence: CASSPGTANAEAFF.

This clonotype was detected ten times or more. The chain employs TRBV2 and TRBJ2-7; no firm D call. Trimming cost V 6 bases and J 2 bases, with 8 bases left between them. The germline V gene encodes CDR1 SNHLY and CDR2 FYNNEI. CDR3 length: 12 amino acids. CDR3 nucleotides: TGTGCCAGCAGAGACCAGGCCTACGAGCAGTACTTC. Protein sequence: CASRDQAYEQYF.

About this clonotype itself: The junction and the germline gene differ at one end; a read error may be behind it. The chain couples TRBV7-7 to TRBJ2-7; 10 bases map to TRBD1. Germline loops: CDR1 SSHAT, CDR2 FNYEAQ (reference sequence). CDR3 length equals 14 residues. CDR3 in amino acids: CASSPGTGVHEQYF. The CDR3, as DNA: TGTGCTAGCAGCCCCGGGACAGGGGTCCACGAGCAGTACTTC.

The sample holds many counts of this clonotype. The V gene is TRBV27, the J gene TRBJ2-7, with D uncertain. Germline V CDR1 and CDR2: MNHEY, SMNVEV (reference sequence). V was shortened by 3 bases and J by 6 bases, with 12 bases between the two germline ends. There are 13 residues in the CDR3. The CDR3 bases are TGTGCCAGCAGTTTTTCCGTGGGGTTCGAGCAGTACTTC. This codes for CASSFSVGFEQYF.